This TCR beta chain was obtained from a study of regulatory T cells in long-lasting Graves disease (dated by TCRdb to the early 2020s). About the investigation overall: Newly diagnosed Graves' disease patients had taken antithyroid drugs for less than 3 months. Persistent Graves' disease patients were compared with newly diagnosed Graves' disease patients by peripheral blood TCR sequencing and RNA sequencing. The study was registered as a clinical trial and conducted in China. A total of some 35 samples underwent TCR sequencing, from some 13 patients with persistent Graves' disease and around 20 patients with newly diagnosed Graves' disease. Study-wide findings and limitations: Persistent disease showed preferential use of TRBV28, TRBJ1-2 and TRBJ2-5, whereas newly diagnosed disease favored TRBV20-1 and TRBJ2-1. Only peripheral blood was studied, because thyroid tissue, the primary lesion, was inaccessible. Persistent Graves' disease patients showed lower TCR Shannon entropy and fewer highly expanded clones than newly diagnosed patients, suggesting clonal expansion. The authors noted that the small sample size was a limitation that may lower accuracy. Only the TCR beta chain was sequenced and analyzed. Persistent patients shared more public clonotypes among themselves (around 2,500) than newly diagnosed patients did (nearly 1,000).

What the time point label conveys for this sample: newly diagnosed GD, antithyroid drugs for less than 3 months. For both TCR sequencing and RNA sequencing, RNA was extracted from PBMCs using TRIzol. The diagnosis of Graves' disease was made according to American Thyroid Association guidelines. The patients came from an endocrinology department in Xi'an, China. From each patient, about 8.9 milliliters of peripheral blood was collected into an EDTA anticoagulant tube. PBMCs were isolated by Ficoll Paque Plus density gradient separation without further T cell sorting. An Agilent 2100 Bioanalyzer and agarose gel were used to assess RNA quality, and a NanoDrop 2000 was used to measure RNA concentration. As concerns this clonotype: Its target antigen remains unknown. No base quality values were provided; no much bigger clone lies one nucleotide off.

The library was prepared using multiplex PCR. The listed sequencing device is Illumina HiSeq 4000. CDR3 regions were amplified by Arm-PCR with iRepertoire HTBI primers to construct TCR beta libraries. PCR products were gel purified before sequencing. Regarding the original processing steps: Gene usage analysis of CDR3 amino acid clonotypes used the 62 TRBV and 12 to 15 TRBJ segments found across samples. Filtered high-quality paired reads were merged into contigs using COPE and FqMerger. Contigs were aligned with BLAST to IMGT TRBV, TRBD and TRBJ reference genes, and CDR3 was defined per IMGT. Any clonotype with a frequency above 0.1% was counted as a highly expanded clone. Repertoire diversity was measured by Shannon entropy, and V-J evenness by the Gini coefficient. A clonotype was considered public if more than one individual shared it. Using fastp trimming at Q25 and MiXCR clonotype assembly, TCRdb reanalyzed the public sequencing data and kept in-frame beta chains. Records with the same CDR3 protein are collapsed into one entry carrying the most frequent genes and DNA. TCRdb assigned the V and J calls; the authors' analysis was not used. This sample gives 530,000 or so distinct CDR3 sequences in total; around 16% of them show up just once. The ten top clones hold around 13% of the sample.

There are 16 amino acids in the CDR3, from cysteine to phenylalanine inclusive. The kept DNA is CDR3 alone, 48 bases in frame from the first base. CDR1 MDHEN and CDR2 SYDVKM are derived from the germline V gene. The junction shows trimming of 4 bases on V and 3 bases on J, plus 16 bases between the germline ends. This sample also appeared in a second study, on T cells in Graves' hyperthyroidism and ophthalmopathy. From that second study: Stable Graves' hyperthyroidism was defined as no progression to ophthalmopathy during 18 months of follow-up. Hyperthyroidism patients were newly diagnosed, had a disease duration of under 2 months, and were aged 18 to 65 years. Exclusion was applied to patients with uncontrolled infections, other autoimmune diseases, pregnancy or lactation. Diagnoses were based on clinical symptoms, serum thyroxine and TRAb, thyroid ultrasound and orbital computed tomography. For the first round of RT-PCR on the TCR CDR3, the HTBI primer set was used together with the Qiagen OneStep RT-PCR kit. Most expanded thyroid clonotypes (frequency above 0.001) were also detected in blood, a finding suggesting that blood repertoires may reflect thyroid immune responses. Ophthalmopathy was separated from stable hyperthyroidism by a 13 V-J signature model, with roughly 88% sensitivity and approximately 81% specificity obtained in cross-validation and 80%/75% obtained in testing. In validation, progression to ophthalmopathy was predicted by the model with approximately 67% sensitivity and 72% to 85% specificity, a median of roughly 6.4 months before onset. To identify TCR V-J signatures that set the groups apart, the researchers used a discovery cohort of 100 patients, made up of fewer than 50 with Graves' ophthalmopathy and about 60 with stable Graves' hyperthyroidism. Prospective prediction of ophthalmopathy was tested in an independent validation cohort consisting of about 19 hyperthyroidism patients and over 15 patients who later progressed to ophthalmopathy. The approximately 100 discovery patients were divided at random into training and test sets in a 7:3 ratio. Thyroid tissue and blood T-cell repertoires from several Graves' hyperthyroidism patients were also compared in the study. After sampling, hyperthyroidism patients received methimazole starting at 30 mg daily, and ophthalmopathy patients received high-dose intravenous methylprednisolone. A second multiplex PCR round built the libraries, followed by size selection and purification. Libraries were sequenced paired-end with 100 bp reads on an Illumina HiSeq2000. SOAPnuke was used to process the raw data, removing reads that contained adapters or uncalled bases, had a mean Phred below 15, or lacked an exact match to the constant primer or identifier. High-quality paired reads were merged with COPE v1.2.5, and unique nucleotide sequences were defined as clonotypes. Clonotypes were aligned to IMGT TRBV, TRBD and TRBJ reference segments using MiTCR v1.1. Analysis was restricted to V-J combinations with a frequency above 0.0001, which covered 99.2% of repertoires. The TCS score was defined as F50 (clonal expansion) divided by E x V (chaos), with BLOSUM62-based TCRdist calculated between CDR3 peptides within each V-J. Welch's t-statistics and random forest reduced roughly 530 V-J features to around 14, which were used in a naive Bayes classifier (R e1071). No statistical method was used to set the sample size in advance, and investigators knew the group allocation. TCR Vbeta CDR3 sequencing of some 140 peripheral blood samples (under 45 ophthalmopathy, roughly 72 hyperthyroidism and about 17 progressor patients) is reported in the paper.

The receptor was isolated from a man in his late teens or twenties with Graves disease. Donor details come from another sample of the same person, matched by shared clones. This specimen consisted of peripheral blood mononuclear cells (PBMCs), obtained at new diagnosis, from a patient treated with antithyroid drugs. Here the chain combines TRBV28 and TRBJ1-5; a tentative D call is TRBD1 (6 bases match). This receptor has the CDR3 CASSSQIYRDNQPQHF. The nucleotides read TGTGCCAGCAGTTCCCAGATTTACAGGGACAATCAGCCCCAGCATTTT.